The present T cell receptor beta chain was sequenced within a study of CD8+ T cells in alopecia areata. Whole-study results and caveats: Tofacitinib significantly decreased scalp clonality and expanded CD8+ clones among top 100. Tofacitinib did not eliminate many expanded lesional clones from scalp or blood.

Stated treatment: oral pan-JAK inhibitor, 5-10 mg twice daily. Obtained from alopecia areata patients were lesional scalp punch biopsies along with peripheral blood. The CDR3 has 13 residues. V was cut by 5 bases and J by 7 bases, with 15 bases left in between. Per germline, CDR1 SQVTM and CDR2 ANQGSEA. RNA was isolated and reverse transcribed to cDNA, the sequencing template. Sequencing used immunoSEQ multiplex PCR; TCRdb keeps in-frame clones, though not all of them. The sample lists fewer than 350,000 clones; roughly 64% were seen once. Note on this clone: Its antigen is not known.

This chain links TRBV29-1 with TRBJ2-1; TRBD1 or TRBD2 may be the D gene (5 bases each). The specimen was CD4+ T cells sorted from blood, collected at week 24, from a patient treated with tofacitinib. The clonotype originates from a human donor with alopecia areata. CDR3 DNA sequence: TGCAGCGTTCGGGGCAGGGCGGTAAATGAGCAGTTCTTC. Its protein product is CSVRGRAVNEQFF.